These 23 T cell receptor beta chains came from one sample sequenced in a study of blood T cell repertoires in COVID-19. Here immunoSEQ multiplex PCR was the method, and the copy in TCRdb shows in-frame clones only, minus some. The profile shows approximately 290,000 clones, about 86% of them singletons. Sequenced material: peripheral blood. The receptors were gathered from a person aged 65-85 years with COVID-19, enrolled during active disease.

Turning to this clone: Other nucleotide sequences in the sample specify the same CDR3. The V and J genes are TRBV28 and TRBJ1-5; 9 nucleotides align to TRBD1. Germline V gene data show CDR1 as MDHEN and CDR2 as SYDVKM. V shed 3 bases and J 5 bases; nucleotides not matched to a gene: 2. CDR3 length equals 14 residues. The CDR3 DNA follows: TGTGCCAGCAGTTTGACAGGGGGTCATCAGCCCCAGCATTTT. It specifies CASSLTGGHQPQHF.

This clone was found once. The chain carries TRBV2 and TRBJ1-2; 8 positions agree with TRBD1. V shed 1 base and J 8 bases; nucleotides not matched to a gene: 6. Looked up from germline, CDR1 is SNHLY and CDR2 is FYNNEI. This CDR3 contains 14 residues. The DNA of the CDR3 is TGTGCCAGCAGTGAAGTTCTCCCAGGGGGCGGCTACACCTTC. This sequence encodes CASSEVLPGGGYTF.

V usage is TRBV19 and J usage is TRBJ2-4, with TRBD2 identical over 12 bases. The germline CDR1 and CDR2 sequences are LNHDA and SQIVND (reference sequence). The length of the CDR3 is 18 residues. The V segment lost 7 bases and the J segment 0 bases; nucleotides outside the gene matches: 10. The CDR3 sequence is CASTGLAGLEVAKNIQYF. The DNA of the CDR3 is TGTGCCAGTACAGGACTAGCGGGATTGGAGGTAGCCAAAAACATTCAGTACTTC.

CDR3 loop: CASSSAGLQYNEQFF. The DNA for the CDR3 is TGTGCCAGCAGCTCAGCGGGACTACAATACAATGAGCAGTTCTTC. This chain joins TRBV7-2 and TRBJ2-1; TRBD2 agrees at 7 bases. The CDR3 contains 15 residues. V trimming: 4 bases; J trimming: 4 bases; junction bases outside the gene matches: 7. Germline CDR1 and CDR2: SGHTA and FQGNSA.

This clone occurred a few times. The chain links TRBV29-1 to TRBJ2-7; unclear D gene. CDR1 is SQVTM and CDR2 is ANQGSEA in the germline V gene. The CDR3 sequence is 12 residues long. V was trimmed by 4 bases and J by 6 bases, leaving 13 bases between them. CDR3: CSVVGGRGEQYF. In DNA, the CDR3 is TGCAGCGTTGTGGGTGGCAGAGGCGAGCAGTACTTC.

The CDR3 sequence is CASSRSAGENIQYF. DNA for the CDR3: TGTGCCAGCAGTCGGTCGGCGGGGGAGAACATTCAGTACTTC. This chain connects TRBV6-2 or TRBV6-3 to TRBJ2-4; 7 bases are shared with TRBD2. The CDR3 is 14 amino acids. The J segment lost 7 bases and the V segment lost 5 bases, leaving 8 bases of the junction unmatched. CDR1 is MNHEY, CDR2 SVGEGT, per germline.

This rearrangement joins TRBV3-1 (or the pseudogene TRBV3-2) to TRBJ2-7; D call uncertain. The length of the CDR3 is 15 residues. The germline V and J ends were trimmed by 0 bases and 0 bases, with 9 bases remaining between them. The germline V gene encodes CDR1 LGHDT and CDR2 YNNKEL (reference sequence). The CDR3 nucleotides are TGTGCCAGCAGCCAAGATCTAGGATTCTCCTACGAGCAGTACTTC. The encoded protein is CASSQDLGFSYEQYF.

The rearrangement uses TRBV19 and TRBJ2-7, with D perhaps TRBD2 (5 bases). The V gene's germline CDR1 is LNHDA and CDR2 SQIVND (reference sequence). The V gene lost 3 bases and the J gene lost 0 bases, with 12 bases spanning the gap. The CDR3 covers 15 residues. In nucleotides, the CDR3 is TGTGCCAGTAGTATCTACTCGGAGGACTCCTACGAGCAGTACTTC. Translating it yields CASSIYSEDSYEQYF.

This clone was counted between two and nine times. The gene calls are TRBV29-1 and TRBJ1-1; D unresolved. Germline CDR1 and CDR2: SQVTM and ANQGSEA. V was clipped by 5 bases and J by 1 base, with 14 bases between them. The CDR3 has 14 amino acids. The CDR3 DNA reads as TGCAGCGTTTCCCGGGGAGTAAGGAACACTGAAGCTTTCTTT. Amino acids: CSVSRGVRNTEAFF.

The CDR3 DNA is TGTGCCAGCAGCACACCCAGCGGGAGGGCCTTTTCTGCCAAAAACATTCAGTACTTC. Its protein is CASSTPSGRAFSAKNIQYF. V usage is TRBV21-1 and J usage is TRBJ2-4; TRBD2, as called in the table, went unchecked against the DNA. TRBV21-1 is shown as a pseudogene. The CDR3 has 19 amino acids.

The chain carries TRBV19 and TRBJ1-5; no clear D. The V end was cut by 4 bases, the J end by 2 bases, with 12 bases between. Per the germline V gene, CDR1 is LNHDA and CDR2 is SQIVND (reference sequence). The CDR3 length is 15 residues. CDR3 sequence reads: CASSTQVSGNQPQHF. In DNA form, the CDR3 reads TGTGCCAGTAGTACCCAGGTTTCGGGCAATCAGCCCCAGCATTTT. Together with reference TRBV19 and TRBJ1-5, the CDR3 gives the full variable domain: DGGITQSPKYLFRKEGQNVTLSCEQNLNHDAMYWYRQDPGQGLRLIYYSQIVNDFQKGDIAEGYSVSREKKESFPLTVTSAQKNPTAFYLCASSTQVSGNQPQHFGDGTRLSIL.

The CDR3: CARGASGSINEQFF. The CDR3 DNA reads as TGTGCCAGGGGAGCTAGCGGGAGTATCAATGAGCAGTTCTTC. The chain uses TRBV2 and TRBJ2-1; 10 bases fit TRBD2. Looked up from germline, CDR1 is SNHLY and CDR2 is FYNNEI. Trimming took 9 bases from V and 6 from J; bases not matched to a gene: 8. This CDR3 has 14 residues.

This clone was picked up a small number of times. The CDR3 nucleotides are TGTGCCAGCAGCAAAGATCGGGCAGGGGTCTACTACGAGCAGTACTTC. It translates to CASSKDRAGVYYEQYF. The gene calls are TRBV21-1 and TRBJ2-7; the table's D call, TRBD1, has no DNA check behind it. TRBV21-1 is noted as a pseudogene. This CDR3 region has 16 residues.

The rearrangement joins TRBV19 to TRBJ1-5, with D perhaps TRBD1 (5 bases). This CDR3 region has 15 residues. V was clipped by 3 bases and J by 2 bases, with 11 bases between them. The germline V gene encodes CDR1 LNHDA and CDR2 SQIVND (reference sequence). The chain's CDR3 is CASSIGLGGNQPQHF. The CDR3 nucleotides are TGTGCCAGTAGTATCGGGTTAGGGGGCAATCAGCCCCAGCATTTT.

V is TRBV2 and J is TRBJ1-5; 8 bases line up with TRBD1. The germline V gene encodes CDR1 SNHLY and CDR2 FYNNEI. Trimming at V came to 3 bases and at J to 1 base, leaving 5 bases not matched to a gene. The CDR3 is made up of 16 amino acids. The CDR3 sequence: CASSDGWTGSNQPQHF. CDR3 sequence (DNA): TGTGCCAGCAGTGATGGCTGGACAGGGAGCAATCAGCCCCAGCATTTT.

The rearrangement links TRBV5-4 to TRBJ2-3; 11 nucleotides align to TRBD2. Looked up from germline, CDR1 is SGHNT and CDR2 is YYREEE (reference sequence). The CDR3 covers 15 residues. V dropped 4 bases and J dropped 1; count of bases not matched to a gene: 2. CDR3 protein: CASSRGLAGTDTQYF. Here the CDR3 DNA reads TGTGCCAGCAGCCGGGGACTAGCGGGCACAGATACGCAGTATTTT.

This chain connects TRBV5-3 to TRBJ1-6; TRBD1 might be the D (5 bases). TRBV5-3 has ORF status, its function being uncertain. V gave up 0 bases and J gave up 8 bases, with 9 bases separating them. The CDR3 has 14 amino acids. CDR3 sequence reads: CARSLARVYSPLHF. CDR3 sequence (DNA): TGTGCCAGAAGCTTGGCCAGGGTTTATTCACCCCTCCACTTT.

Note on this clone: Given a much more abundant clone one base away, this may be a read error. The gene calls are TRBV9 and TRBJ2-5, with 7 nucleotides matching TRBD1. This CDR3 has 14 amino acids. Germline V CDR1 and CDR2: SGDLS, YYNGEE. CDR3 sequence (DNA): TGTGCCAGCAGCCCGCGACAGGGACAAGAGGCCCAGTACTTC. Translation gives CASSPRQGQEAQYF.

The chain carries TRBV7-8 and TRBJ2-1; 9 nucleotides align to TRBD2. Trimming at V came to 1 base and at J to 4 bases, leaving 11 bases not matched to a gene. The germline CDR1 and CDR2 sequences are SGHVS and FQNEAQ. The CDR3 length is 18 residues. This CDR3 is CASSLGRTSARVYNEQFF. CDR3 sequence (DNA): TGTGCCAGCAGCTTAGGACGGACTAGCGCGCGGGTGTACAATGAGCAGTTCTTC.

The rearrangement uses TRBV19 and TRBJ2-3, with 7 bases fitting TRBD1. Germline CDR1 reads LNHDA; CDR2 reads SQIVND (reference sequence). The CDR3 consists of 16 residues. V gave up 9 bases and J gave up 2 bases; unmatched junction bases: 14. CDR3: CASSIGDSHLTDTQYF. CDR3 sequence (DNA): TGTGCCAGCTCCATCGGGGACAGCCATCTCACAGATACGCAGTATTTT. The full variable domain, completed using reference TRBV19 and TRBJ2-3, is DGGITQSPKYLFRKEGQNVTLSCEQNLNHDAMYWYRQDPGQGLRLIYYSQIVNDFQKGDIAEGYSVSREKKESFPLTVTSAQKNPTAFYLCASSIGDSHLTDTQYFGPGTRLTVL.

J is TRBJ2-3 and V is TRBV5-4, with TRBD2 identical over 11 bases. This CDR3 region has 16 residues. The germline CDR1 and CDR2 sequences are SGHNT and YYREEE (reference sequence). V was clipped by 5 bases and J by 1 base; unmatched bases: 6. The CDR3 DNA is TGTGCCAGCAGGAGAGGGACTAGCGGTGGCACAGATACGCAGTATTTT. Its translation: CASRRGTSGGTDTQYF.

Only a few counts were recorded for this clone. V gene TRBV7-2 combines with J gene TRBJ2-7, with D perhaps TRBD2 (6 bases). Germline V gene data show CDR1 as SGHTA and CDR2 as FQGNSA. Between the trimmed V and J ends, which lost 1 base and 6 bases, there was a span of 10 bases. This CDR3 is built from 13 residues. CDR3 protein: CASSLGAGGEQYF. CDR3 DNA sequence: TGTGCCAGCAGCTTAGGGGCCGGGGGCGAGCAGTACTTC.

This chain links TRBV3-1 (or the pseudogene TRBV3-2) with TRBJ2-2, with 13 bases fitting TRBD2. The CDR3 totals 20 residues. V lost 2 bases to trimming and J lost 4 bases; unmatched junction nucleotides: 13. Germline V gives CDR1 LGHDT, CDR2 YNNKEL (reference sequence). DNA for the CDR3: TGTGCCAGCAGCCAACTCCCCGGACTAGCGGGAGTCCCAGTCACCGGGGAGCTGTTTTTT. It is translated as CASSQLPGLAGVPVTGELFF.